This TCR beta chain was identified during a study of T cell responses to AZD1222 COVID-19 vaccine. General study results and limits: Donors were chiefly white British, with a greater number of females, and clonal diversity was perhaps underestimated. Only a handful of people who got AZD1222 tested seropositive at baseline.

TCRdb's table, derived via immunoSEQ multiplex PCR, lists solely in-frame clones and lacks some. The sample has approximately 140,000 clones, about 93% seen once. The CDR3 contains 16 residues. V lost 0 bases and J lost 1; bases outside the gene matches: 1. Germline lookup yields CDR1 SEHNR and CDR2 FQNEAQ (reference sequence). In the case of this clone: Its antigen is as yet unknown. Other nucleotide sequences in the sample specify the same CDR3.

The chain links TRBV7-9 to TRBJ2-1; 9 bases fit TRBD2. The source is an adult in good health. The specimen was peripheral blood, collected on day 0 of AZD1222 vaccination. This CDR3 is CASSLALAGSYNEQFF. CDR3 coding DNA: TGTGCCAGCAGCTTAGCCCTAGCGGGGTCCTACAATGAGCAGTTCTTC.